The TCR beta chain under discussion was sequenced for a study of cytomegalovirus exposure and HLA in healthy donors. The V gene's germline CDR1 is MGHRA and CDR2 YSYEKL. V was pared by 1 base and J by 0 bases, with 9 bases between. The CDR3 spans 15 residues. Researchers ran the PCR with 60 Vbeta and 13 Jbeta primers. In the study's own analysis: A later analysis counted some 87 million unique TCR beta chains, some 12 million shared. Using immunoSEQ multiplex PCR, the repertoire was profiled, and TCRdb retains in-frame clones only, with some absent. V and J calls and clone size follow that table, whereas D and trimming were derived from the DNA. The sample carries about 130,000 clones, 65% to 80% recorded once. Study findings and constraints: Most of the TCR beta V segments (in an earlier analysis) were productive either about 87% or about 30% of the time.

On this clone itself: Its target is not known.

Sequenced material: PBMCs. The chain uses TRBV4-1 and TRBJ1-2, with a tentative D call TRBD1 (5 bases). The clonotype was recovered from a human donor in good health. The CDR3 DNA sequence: TGCGCCAGCAGCCAAGGGGGGGGTTCTAACTATGGCTACACCTTC. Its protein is CASSQGGGSNYGYTF.